The 7 T cell receptor beta chains below all came from one sample that was sequenced in a study of OX40 agonist ivuxolimab in advanced cancers. The table came from immunoSEQ multiplex PCR; TCRdb's copy has only in-frame clones and leaves some out. Among approximately 40,000 clones listed, roughly 81% were seen once. The sequencing here drew on CD4+ or CD8+ T cells sorted from blood, taken in a trial of the OX40 agonist ivuxolimab. The source of these receptors is an adult with an advanced solid tumor such as melanoma, head and neck, liver or kidney cancer.

The chain is built from TRBV7-3 and TRBJ1-1; D may be TRBD1 (6 bases). V lost 5 bases to trimming and J lost 1 base, with 11 bases between them. Germline V lookup: CDR1 SGHTA, CDR2 FQGTGA. CDR3 length equals 14 residues. The CDR3 DNA sequence: TGTGCCAGCAGCCCTACACAGGGGAACACTGAAGCTTTCTTT. It is translated as CASSPTQGNTEAFF.

This sequence joins TRBV29-1 and TRBJ1-2; TRBD1 agrees at 9 bases. V was pared by 3 bases and J by 3 bases, with 5 bases of the junction left unmatched. The germline V gene has CDR1 SQVTM and CDR2 ANQGSEA. The CDR3 is 14 amino acids. The CDR3 DNA reads as TGCAGCGTTGAGCTACAGGGGGCTCACTATGGCTACACCTTC. Translation gives CSVELQGAHYGYTF.

The chain joins TRBV2 to TRBJ1-2; the D gene is possibly TRBD1 (5 bases). This CDR3 spans 15 amino acids. The V end was cut by 2 bases, the J end by 7 bases, with 17 bases between. CDR1 is SNHLY, CDR2 FYNNEI, per germline. CDR3 amino acids: CASSERAGGDRGYTF. DNA of the CDR3: TGTGCCAGCAGTGAACGGGCCGGGGGTGATCGTGGCTACACCTTC.

The chain is built from TRBV7-9 and TRBJ1-1; no clear D gene. V lost 6 bases and J 3 bases, leaving 14 bases between the germline ends. CDR1 is SEHNR, CDR2 FQNEAQ, per germline (reference sequence). The CDR3 spans 14 residues. The DNA of the CDR3 is TGTGCCAGCAGGGAGCGGACCGGGGACACTGAAGCTTTCTTT. This gives the protein CASRERTGDTEAFF.

The V gene is TRBV10-2, the J gene TRBJ1-1; D perhaps matches TRBD1 (5 bases). The CDR3 extends over 13 amino acids. The V end was cut by 7 bases, the J end by 1 base, with 10 bases between. CDR1 and CDR2 (germline): WSHSY, SAAADI. CDR3 residues: CASKDSPNTEAFF. CDR3 bases: TGCGCCAGCAAAGACAGCCCGAACACTGAAGCTTTCTTT.

The gene calls are TRBV27 and TRBJ2-2; the D gene is possibly TRBD2 (6 bases). With 1 base removed from V and 0 bases from J, the gap between germline ends came to 9 bases. The V gene's germline CDR1 is MNHEY and CDR2 SMNVEV (reference sequence). The CDR3 has 16 residues. The CDR3 reads CASSLYGTANTGELFF. The CDR3 DNA follows: TGTGCCAGCAGTTTATATGGGACTGCGAACACCGGGGAGCTGTTTTTT.

The chain links TRBV5-4 to TRBJ1-1, with D tentatively TRBD1 (5 bases). The V gene's germline CDR1 is SGHNT and CDR2 YYREEE (reference sequence). Trimming left V 2 bases short and J 2 bases short, with 10 bases between. This CDR3 is 14 amino acids long. The CDR3, as DNA: TGTGCCAGCAGCTTTACAGGACTAAACACTGAAGCTTTCTTT. This sequence encodes CASSFTGLNTEAFF.